The clone carrying this T cell receptor beta chain was picked up a small number of times. Its antigen is not identified. There are 13 residues in the CDR3. The V end was cut by 8 bases, the J end by 2 bases, with 11 bases between. CDR1 and CDR2 from the germline V gene are SNHLY and FYNNEI. The authors ran a second PCR of roughly 6 to 12 cycles using a sample-barcoded 5' primer and a J-beta primer mix. From the 5' RACE reads, TCRdb called clonotypes with MiXCR, one entry per CDR3 protein. The sample has roughly 720,000 distinct CDR3 sequences, about 53% seen once; the top ten hold 40% to 50%. This record comes from a study of blood T cells in healthy people across ages. Findings and caveats of the study: Compared with aged donors, long-lived donors showed fewer expanded clones, suggesting selection. As age increased, TCR beta diversity per million T cells fell in a roughly linear fashion.

V and J are TRBV2 and TRBJ2-3, with a weak D call TRBD1 (6 bases). The sample taken for sequencing was blood. The TCR sequence derives from a man at least 80 years old in good health. The CDR3 sequence is CASSTGFTDTQYF. The CDR3, as DNA: TGTGCCAGCTCGACAGGTTTCACAGATACGCAGTATTTT.